The sequence of this TCR beta chain was determined in a study of shared clonotypes between healthy human individuals. At the level of the study: In total, the donors were two women and three men aged 18 to 49.

The healthy adult donors were HIV-negative and reported no recent acute infections or vaccinations. Caucasian adults residing in Nashville, Tennessee made up all the donors. Whole-study findings and limits: A handful of donors had 4% to 5% of their naive CD4 clonotypes in common.

The V gene's germline CDR1 is ENHRY and CDR2 SYGVKD. The V and J ends lost 5 bases and 3 bases respectively, with 8 bases between them. This CDR3 contains 12 residues. With regard to this clone: The antigen is not known.

The repertoire was sequenced with immunoSEQ multiplex PCR; TCRdb's copy has only in-frame clones and lacks some. The sample records 2,500,000 or so clones, 92% being singletons. Sequencing was done on a sample of naive CD4+ T cells from PBMCs. The subset denotes: CD45RA+ positively selected. The chain uses TRBV10-3 and TRBJ2-7; a possible D gene is TRBD1 (5 bases). This TCR derives from a man aged 18 to 35 in good health. Some clones in this sample may be carry-over from other donors' samples. DNA for the CDR3: TGTGCCATCAGTCCAGGGATCTACGAGCAGTACTTC. Protein sequence: CAISPGIYEQYF.